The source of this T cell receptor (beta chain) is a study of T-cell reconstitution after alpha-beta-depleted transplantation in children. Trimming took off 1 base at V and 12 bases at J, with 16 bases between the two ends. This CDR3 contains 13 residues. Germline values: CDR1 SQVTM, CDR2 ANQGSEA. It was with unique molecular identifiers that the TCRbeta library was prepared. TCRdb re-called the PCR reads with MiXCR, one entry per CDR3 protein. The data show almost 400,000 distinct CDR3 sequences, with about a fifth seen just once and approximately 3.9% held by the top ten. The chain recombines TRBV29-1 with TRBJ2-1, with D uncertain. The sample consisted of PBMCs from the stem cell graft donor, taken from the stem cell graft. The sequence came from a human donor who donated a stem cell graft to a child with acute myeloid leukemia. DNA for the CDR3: TGCAGCGTTGAAGCGACGCGCCCGAAGGTGCAGTTCTTC. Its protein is CSVEATRPKVQFF.